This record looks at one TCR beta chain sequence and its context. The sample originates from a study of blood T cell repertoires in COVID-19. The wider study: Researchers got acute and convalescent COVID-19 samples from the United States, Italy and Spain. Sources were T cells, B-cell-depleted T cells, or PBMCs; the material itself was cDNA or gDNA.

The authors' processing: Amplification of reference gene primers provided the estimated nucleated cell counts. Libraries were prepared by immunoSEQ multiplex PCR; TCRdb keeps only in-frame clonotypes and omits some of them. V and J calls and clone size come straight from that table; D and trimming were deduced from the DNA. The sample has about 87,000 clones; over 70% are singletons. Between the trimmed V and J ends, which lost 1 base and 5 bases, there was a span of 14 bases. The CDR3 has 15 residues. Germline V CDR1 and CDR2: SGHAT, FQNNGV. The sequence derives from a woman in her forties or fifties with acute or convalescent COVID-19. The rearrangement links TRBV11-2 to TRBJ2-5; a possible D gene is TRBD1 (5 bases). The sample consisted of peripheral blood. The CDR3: CASSLGFDSRETQYF. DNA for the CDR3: TGTGCCAGCAGCTTAGGGTTCGACAGTAGGGAGACCCAGTACTTC.